Following are 14 T cell receptor beta chains from one sample sequenced in a study of CD8+CD57+ T cells in acquired aplastic anemia. Both TCR beta VDJ combination and CDR3 sequence profiling were carried out. Genomic DNA was the template for this profiling. TCRdb independently ran MiXCR on the reads; one entry per CDR3 protein. The sample records under 500,000 distinct CDR3 sequences, over 25% being singletons. An expansion of CD8+CD57+ cells by flow cytometry had been shown in patients chosen for sequencing. Material for sequencing was sorted CD4+, CD8+, or CD8+CD57+ T cells (not recorded which) from PBMCs. Receptors were obtained from a human donor with aplastic anemia.

Many counts were recorded for this clonotype. The CDR3, as DNA: TGTGCCAGCAGGGATAAGACAGGGGGCACTGAAGCTTTCTTT. It encodes CASRDKTGGTEAFF. This sequence joins TRBV2 and TRBJ1-1, with 9 bases matching TRBD1. CDR1 is SNHLY, CDR2 FYNNEI, per germline. This CDR3 has 14 amino acids. V trimming: 6 bases; J trimming: 4 bases; junction bases outside the gene matches: 6.

This clonotype turned up a few times. This sequence joins TRBV20-1 and TRBJ2-2, with 9 positions matching TRBD2. Germline trimming cut 0 bases from V and 2 bases from J; bases unmatched to any gene: 10. Germline loops: CDR1 DFQATT, CDR2 SNEGSKA (reference sequence). This CDR3 has 18 residues. CDR3 nucleotides: TGCAGTGCTAGAGATCGTCGTGTCGGGACTAGCAACACCGGGGAGCTGTTTTTT. Encoded protein: CSARDRRVGTSNTGELFF.

The chain has TRBV5-1 and TRBJ1-4; 7 bases are a match to TRBD1. The CDR3 totals 14 residues. The V gene end was trimmed by 4 bases and the J gene end by 3 bases; junction bases not matched to a gene: 3. From germline, CDR1 is SGHRS and CDR2 YFSETQ. CDR3 in DNA: TGCGCCAGCAGCGTGGGACAGCCTAATGAAAAACTGTTTTTT. It encodes CASSVGQPNEKLFF. The whole variable domain, filled in from reference TRBV5-1 and TRBJ1-4, reads KAGVTQTPRYLIKTRGQQVTLSCSPISGHRSVSWYQQTPGQGLQFLFEYFSETQRNKGNFPGRFSGRQFSNSRSEMNVSTLELGDSALYLCASSVGQPNEKLFFGSGTQLSVL.

This clonotype was seen repeatedly, ten times or more. The gene calls are TRBV2 and TRBJ1-5; TRBD1 matches 7 bases. The length of the CDR3 is 13 residues. Germline CDR1 and CDR2: SNHLY and FYNNEI. V dropped 8 bases and J dropped 4; count of bases not matched to a gene: 5. The CDR3 loop reads CASRGTENQPQHF. The CDR3, as DNA: TGTGCCAGCCGTGGGACAGAAAATCAGCCCCAGCATTTT.

As regards this clonotype: Sequence at one end of the junction differs from germline and may be a read error. The chain couples TRBV6-1 to TRBJ1-5, with 7 bases that match TRBD1. The germline CDR1 and CDR2 sequences are MNHNS and SASEGT. The CDR3 sequence is 13 residues long. The CDR3 DNA reads as TGCGCGACTTCCGGGACAGAAAATCAGCCCCAGCATTTT. As protein: CATSGTENQPQHF.

Turning to this clonotype: Mismatch with germline at one junction end may stem from a read error. The gene calls are TRBV6-5 and TRBJ1-5; the D gene is possibly TRBD1 (6 bases). Germline V gene sequence: CDR1 MNHEY, CDR2 SVGAGI. CDR3 length: 12 amino acids. The CDR3: CASSYPGGGPIF. The CDR3 DNA reads TGTGCCAGCAGTTACCCCGGAGGGGGTCCGATTTTT.

The V and J genes are TRBV25-1 and TRBJ1-2, with D possibly TRBD1 on 6 matching bases. The length of the CDR3 is 15 residues. CDR1 MGHDK and CDR2 SYGVNS come from the germline V gene. The ends were cut back, 6 bases at V and 3 bases at J, with 17 bases in the middle. The CDR3 DNA reads as TGTGCCAGCAGCCAACGGAGGGGGGTGGACTATGGCTACACCTTC. It translates to CASSQRRGVDYGYTF.

A word on this clonotype: This could be a read error, since a much larger clone is one nucleotide away. The genes are TRBV20-1 and TRBJ2-1, with D perhaps being TRBD1 or TRBD2 (6 bases each). The CDR3 contains 14 residues. The V end lost 3 bases, the J end lost 8 bases, and 17 bases lay between the germline ends. Germline-derived CDR1 and CDR2 are DFQATT and SNEGSKA (reference sequence). This chain's CDR3 is CSARRWGADDEQFF. The CDR3 DNA is TGCAGTGCTAGGAGGTGGGGGGCAGACGATGAGCAGTTCTTC.

The CDR3 region is CASSLETGGTSGANVLTF. Here the CDR3 DNA reads TGTGCCAGCAGCTTAGAGACGGGGGGGACCTCTGGGGCCAACGTCCTGACTTTC. The rearrangement links TRBV13 to TRBJ2-6, with 8 bases matching TRBD2. V shed 1 base, J shed 0 bases, and the junction held 5 bases outside the gene matches. This CDR3 spans 18 amino acids. Germline CDR1 is PRHDT and CDR2 is FYEKMQ (reference sequence). Based on the CDR3 plus reference TRBV13 and TRBJ2-6, the full variable domain is AAGVIQSPRHLIKEKRETATLKCYPIPRHDTVYWYQQGPGQDPQFLISFYEKMQSDKGSIPDRFSAQQFSDYHSELNMSSLELGDSALYFCASSLETGGTSGANVLTFGAGSRLTVL.

This clonotype was found many times. The chain is built from TRBV5-6 and TRBJ2-7; D ambiguous. CDR3 length: 11 residues. CDR1 and CDR2 (germline): SGHDT, YYEEEE. The germline V and J ends were trimmed by 4 bases and 7 bases, with 9 bases remaining between them. As DNA, the CDR3 is TGTGCCAGCAGCGGGCTGAGGGAGCAGTACTTC. It yields the protein CASSGLREQYF.

The chain employs TRBV9 and TRBJ2-2; 10 nucleotides agree with TRBD2. The CDR3 consists of 14 residues. Germline CDR1 and CDR2: SGDLS and YYNGEE. The V and J ends lost 3 bases and 8 bases, in that order; junction bases with no gene match: 4. The CDR3 spells CASSALAGAGELFF. CDR3 nucleotide sequence: TGTGCCAGCAGCGCCCTAGCGGGGGCGGGGGAGCTGTTTTTT.

The CDR3 region is CASSLSWTGHEQFF. The CDR3 DNA reads TGTGCCAGCAGTTTATCCTGGACAGGGCATGAGCAGTTCTTC. The rearrangement links TRBV12-3 or TRBV12-4 to TRBJ2-1, with 8 bases lining up with TRBD1. Trimming removed 2 bases from V and 8 bases from J; junction bases left unmatched: 5. This CDR3 has 14 amino acids.

This clonotype was counted ten times or more. V is TRBV24-1 and J is TRBJ1-2; tentatively, D is TRBD1 (5 bases). CDR3 length equals 14 residues. The V end lost 5 bases, the J end lost 3 bases, and 12 bases lay between the germline ends. Germline-derived CDR1 and CDR2 are KGHDR and SFDVKD. For the CDR3, the DNA is TGTGCCACCAGTGGTTCCGGGACGGACTATGGCTACACCTTC. It specifies CATSGSGTDYGYTF.

This clonotype was detected many times. V usage is TRBV20-1 and J usage is TRBJ1-2; 7 nucleotides align to TRBD1. Germline values: CDR1 DFQATT, CDR2 SNEGSKA (reference sequence). V dropped 0 bases and J dropped 5; count of bases not matched to a gene: 6. The CDR3 length is 14 residues. CDR3 sequence: CSARDGQGVYGYTF. CDR3 nucleotide sequence: TGCAGTGCTAGAGATGGGCAGGGGGTATATGGCTACACCTTC.